The next 32 T cell receptor beta chains were all read from a single sample in a study of T cell responses to AZD1222 COVID-19 vaccine. Profiling relied on immunoSEQ multiplex PCR, and the TCRdb table lists in-frame clones only, not all of them. This sample has about 180,000 clones, with 92% found just once. Sequencing was performed on peripheral blood, taken 28 days after the second AZD1222 dose. Receptor source: an adult who received the AZD1222 COVID-19 vaccine.

J is TRBJ1-3 and V is TRBV1. TRBV1 is a documented pseudogene. The CDR3 has 17 residues. The CDR3 region is CTSSEKEQPVSGNTIYF. CDR3 coding DNA: TGCACCAGCAGCGAAAAGGAGCAGCCAGTCTCTGGAAACACCATATATTTT.

This chain uses TRBV27 with TRBJ1-6, with D tentatively TRBD1 (5 bases). Germline V CDR1 and CDR2: MNHEY, SMNVEV (reference sequence). The CDR3 is 14 amino acids. Deletions cut 6 bases from V and 8 bases from J, with 14 bases between. CDR3 bases: TGTGCCAGCAGCTTCGACAGCGAATATTCACCCCTCCACTTT. Amino acids: CASSFDSEYSPLHF.

This clone has more than one count but fewer than ten. The rearrangement uses TRBV5-1 and TRBJ1-3; TRBD1 might be the D (5 bases). The CDR3 has 14 residues. Looked up from germline, CDR1 is SGHRS and CDR2 is YFSETQ. Trimming removed 4 bases from V and 0 bases from J, with 8 bases in between. The CDR3 region has the DNA TGCGCCAGCAGCGTAGACAGCTCTGGAAACACCATATATTTT. This codes for CASSVDSSGNTIYF.

The J gene is TRBJ2-3, the V gene TRBV3-1 (or the pseudogene TRBV3-2); D tentatively fits TRBD1 or TRBD2 (6 bases each). CDR1 LGHDT and CDR2 YNNKEL come from the germline V gene (reference sequence). The V and J ends lost 3 bases and 1 base respectively, with 17 bases between them. This CDR3 comprises 17 residues. The CDR3 bases are TGTGCCAGCAGCCACGGTCGAAGAGGGGGGCGCACAGATACGCAGTATTTT. Protein: CASSHGRRGGRTDTQYF.

The rearrangement links TRBV11-2 to TRBJ2-7, with TRBD2 identical over 11 bases. The CDR3 is 15 amino acids. Losses at the gene ends were 8 bases for V and 7 bases for J; bases not matched to a gene: 13. From germline, CDR1 is SGHAT and CDR2 FQNNGV. CDR3 amino acids: CASAQGFRLAGEQYF. The CDR3 DNA follows: TGTGCCAGCGCCCAAGGCTTCCGACTAGCGGGGGAGCAGTACTTC.

V usage is TRBV24-1 and J usage is TRBJ2-7; no reliable D call. Per the germline V gene, CDR1 is KGHDR and CDR2 is SFDVKD. The CDR3 consists of 14 residues. V shed 12 bases and J shed 1 base, with 18 bases lying between them. The CDR3 DNA is TGTGCCGCCACAGCGCACCAAGATTCCTACGAGCAGTACTTC. It encodes CAATAHQDSYEQYF.

This rearrangement joins TRBV6-5 to TRBJ2-7; 7 bases agree with TRBD1. In germline, CDR1 is MNHEY, CDR2 SVGAGI. The CDR3 runs 13 residues. V gave up 10 bases and J gave up 5 bases; unmatched junction bases: 11. The CDR3 loop is CATSNTGVHEQYF. The DNA of the CDR3 is TGTGCCACCTCCAACACAGGGGTCCACGAGCAGTACTTC.

V usage is TRBV25-1 and J usage is TRBJ1-1; weak D call: TRBD1 (5 bases). The CDR3 has 13 amino acids. V lost 6 bases to trimming and J lost 0 bases, with 8 bases between them. The germline CDR1 and CDR2 sequences are MGHDK and SYGVNS. DNA of the CDR3: TGTGCCAGCAGGATGACAGTGAACACTGAAGCTTTCTTT. It codes for CASRMTVNTEAFF.

A single count supports this clone. The rearrangement joins TRBV19 to TRBJ2-7; no clear D. Germline V gene sequence: CDR1 LNHDA, CDR2 SQIVND (reference sequence). The germline V and J ends were trimmed by 0 bases and 2 bases, with 11 bases remaining between them. This CDR3 is built from 15 residues. For the CDR3, the DNA is TGTGCCAGTAGTATAGAGAGAGGCCTCCCCTACGAGCAGTACTTC. Protein: CASSIERGLPYEQYF.

In this sample, this clone turned up once. This chain uses TRBV11-2 with TRBJ2-7; 10 nucleotides agree with TRBD1. This CDR3 has 14 residues. The V segment lost 1 base and the J segment 3 bases; nucleotides outside the gene matches: 0. Germline values: CDR1 SGHAT, CDR2 FQNNGV. CDR3 sequence: CASSLGTGGYEQYF. The DNA of the CDR3 is TGTGCCAGCAGCTTAGGGACAGGGGGCTACGAGCAGTACTTC.

The CDR3 DNA sequence: TGTGCCAGCAGTAACCGCGGGACAGACTATGGCTACACCTTC. Amino acid sequence: CASSNRGTDYGYTF. The chain uses TRBV27 and TRBJ1-2; TRBD1 agrees at 7 bases. The CDR3 has 14 residues. Per the germline V gene, CDR1 is MNHEY and CDR2 is SMNVEV (reference sequence). Losses at the gene ends were 5 bases for V and 3 bases for J; bases not matched to a gene: 6.

The chain recombines TRBV19 with TRBJ1-5; D is unresolved. Trimming removed 1 base from V and 4 bases from J, with 11 bases in between. This CDR3 spans 15 amino acids. The germline CDR1 and CDR2 sequences are LNHDA and SQIVND (reference sequence). CDR3 amino acids: CASSIGWSPNQPQHF. The CDR3 DNA is TGTGCCAGTAGTATAGGGTGGAGCCCTAATCAGCCCCAGCATTTT.

The V gene is TRBV5-6, the J gene TRBJ2-1, with 8 bases identical to TRBD1. J gave up 15 bases and V 0 bases, and 8 bases lay outside the gene matches. The CDR3 totals 13 residues. Per the germline V gene, CDR1 is SGHDT and CDR2 is YYEEEE. CDR3 in amino acids: CASSLASGGSLFF. CDR3 in DNA: TGTGCCAGCAGCTTGGCTTCAGGGGGCAGTTTGTTCTTC.

The chain couples TRBV7-9 to TRBJ1-1; no clear D gene. Germline V gives CDR1 SEHNR, CDR2 FQNEAQ (reference sequence). Trimming removed 1 base from V and 1 base from J, with 7 bases in between. This CDR3 spans 14 amino acids. The CDR3 DNA reads as TGTGCCAGCAGCTTAGTTACGAGGAACACTGAAGCTTTCTTT. This codes for CASSLVTRNTEAFF.

V gene TRBV28 combines with J gene TRBJ1-6, with no clear D. The germline V gene has CDR1 MDHEN and CDR2 SYDVKM. Deletions cut 3 bases from V and 0 bases from J, with 3 bases between. The CDR3 is made up of 14 amino acids. The CDR3 coding sequence is TGTGCCAGCAGTTTCCTCTCCTATAATTCACCCCTCCACTTT. Protein sequence: CASSFLSYNSPLHF.

V is TRBV11-2 and J is TRBJ2-5; no clear D. Trimming cost V 3 bases and J 1 base, with 6 bases left between them. Germline V gene data show CDR1 as SGHAT and CDR2 as FQNNGV. This CDR3 spans 13 amino acids. Here the CDR3 DNA reads TGTGCCAGCAGCTTCTACAGCCAAGAGACCCAGTACTTC. Encoded protein: CASSFYSQETQYF.

CDR3 residues: CASRAGPYEQYF. The CDR3 bases are TGCGCCAGCAGGGCAGGACCCTACGAGCAGTACTTC. The J gene is TRBJ2-7, the V gene TRBV5-1; D gene uncertain. The CDR3 has 12 amino acids. Germline V gives CDR1 SGHRS, CDR2 YFSETQ. Trimming took 5 bases from V and 2 from J, leaving 8 bases between them.

The V and J genes are TRBV28 and TRBJ2-3; TRBD2 is a possible D gene (7 bases). The CDR3 is 17 amino acids. Trimming stripped 6 bases from V and 1 base from J, with 20 bases between. Germline V lookup: CDR1 MDHEN, CDR2 SYDVKM. CDR3: CASRRHRGAARTDTQYF. The CDR3 DNA reads as TGTGCCAGCAGACGGCATCGGGGGGCCGCTCGCACAGATACGCAGTATTTT.

The chain recombines TRBV12-3 or TRBV12-4 with TRBJ2-4; 7 bases agree with TRBD1. The trim removed 1 base at V and 9 bases at J, leaving 3 bases unmatched. The CDR3 consists of 13 residues. The CDR3 loop reads CASSLGSGGIQYF. The CDR3 DNA reads as TGTGCCAGCAGTTTAGGTTCAGGGGGCATTCAGTACTTC.

The V gene is TRBV28, the J gene TRBJ2-3; 9 nucleotides line up with TRBD2. V lost 5 bases to trimming and J lost 4 bases; unmatched junction nucleotides: 16. This CDR3 spans 18 amino acids. The germline gives CDR1 MDHEN, CDR2 SYDVKM. The CDR3 loop reads CASSPQGLAGVGADTQYF. The DNA for the CDR3 is TGTGCCAGCAGTCCCCAGGGATTAGCGGGAGTGGGGGCAGATACGCAGTATTTT.

V gene TRBV7-6 combines with J gene TRBJ1-4; D remains unclear. This CDR3 spans 13 amino acids. V lost 3 bases and J 5 bases, leaving 7 bases between the germline ends. CDR1 and CDR2 from the germline V gene are SGHVS and FNYEAQ. CDR3 nucleotide sequence: TGTGCCAGCAGCTTCGATGGCAATGAAAAACTGTTTTTT. Translation: CASSFDGNEKLFF.

The V gene is TRBV7-2, the J gene TRBJ2-7; tentatively, D is TRBD2 (6 bases). The CDR3 sequence is 14 residues long. V was pared by 5 bases and J by 7 bases, with 18 bases between. Looked up from germline, CDR1 is SGHTA and CDR2 is FQGNSA. DNA of the CDR3: TGTGCCAGCAGCCGGCGGGACCCCCAGTCGGAGCAGTACTTC. As protein: CASSRRDPQSEQYF.

The CDR3 DNA follows: TGTGCCAGCAGCAAGATATACAGGGAAGGAAACACCATATATTTT. This encodes CASSKIYREGNTIYF. This chain joins TRBV28 and TRBJ1-3, with a possible D match to TRBD1 (6 bases). This CDR3 has 15 amino acids. The ends were cut back, 6 bases at V and 4 bases at J, with 16 bases in the middle. In germline, CDR1 is MDHEN, CDR2 SYDVKM. The whole variable domain, remainder taken from reference TRBV28 and TRBJ1-3, is DVKVTQSSRYLVKRTGEKVFLECVQDMDHENMFWYRQDPGLGLRLIYFSYDVKMKEKGDIPEGYSVSREKKERFSLILESASTNQTSMYLCASSKIYREGNTIYFGEGSWLTVV.

The chain is built from TRBV18 and TRBJ1-1; D call uncertain. Trimming pared 4 bases from V and 1 base from J, leaving 10 bases between. The germline V gene has CDR1 KGHSH and CDR2 LQKENI. CDR3 length: 14 residues. CDR3 in amino acids: CASSLIARNTEAFF. In DNA, the CDR3 is TGTGCCAGCTCACTTATTGCGCGGAACACTGAAGCTTTCTTT.

The chain links TRBV20-1 to TRBJ1-1; D not certain. The CDR3 is 8 residues long. The germline V and J ends were trimmed by 5 bases and 11 bases, with 6 bases remaining between them. Per germline, CDR1 DFQATT and CDR2 SNEGSKA (reference sequence). CDR3 coding DNA: TGCAGTGCTGACCCGGCTTTCTTT. Translating it yields CSADPAFF.

This chain connects TRBV7-2 to TRBJ2-3, with D hard to call. Germline-derived CDR1 and CDR2 are SGHTA and FQGNSA. V was clipped by 2 bases and J by 4 bases, with 16 bases between them. The CDR3 spans 16 residues. The CDR3 nucleotides are TGTGCCAGCAGCTTAAGTGGCAGCAGCGTGGCAGATACGCAGTATTTT. Its translation: CASSLSGSSVADTQYF. Combining the CDR3 with reference TRBV7-2 and TRBJ2-3 gives the whole variable domain GAGVSQSPSNKVTEKGKDVELRCDPISGHTALYWYRQSLGQGLEFLIYFQGNSAPDKSGLPSDRFSAERTGGSVSTLTIQRTQQEDSAVYLCASSLSGSSVADTQYFGPGTRLTVL.

In its sample, this clone was seen a few times. The chain has TRBV2 and TRBJ2-5; 8 bases are a match to TRBD1. Germline CDR1 reads SNHLY; CDR2 reads FYNNEI. V was clipped by 8 bases and J by 5 bases; unmatched bases: 10. The CDR3 contains 14 residues. In nucleotides, the CDR3 is TGTGCCAGCCCAACGCAGGGGGCTCGGGAGACCCAGTACTTC. This translates into CASPTQGARETQYF.

Remarks on this clone: This CDR3 is also generated by other DNA sequences in the sample. The chain recombines TRBV2 with TRBJ2-2, with 11 bases identical to TRBD2. Germline V CDR1 and CDR2: SNHLY, FYNNEI. The V segment lost 6 bases and the J segment 4 bases; nucleotides outside the gene matches: 4. The CDR3 is 15 amino acids. The CDR3 is CASSLAGGGTGELFF. CDR3 DNA sequence: TGTGCCAGCAGCCTAGCGGGGGGTGGCACCGGGGAGCTGTTTTTT.

V and J are TRBV27 and TRBJ1-3; D is unresolved. Looked up from germline, CDR1 is MNHEY and CDR2 is SMNVEV (reference sequence). The CDR3 length is 14 residues. V lost 0 bases and J lost 4, with 7 bases in between. CDR3: CASSLSGSGNTIYF. The CDR3 DNA sequence: TGTGCCAGCAGTTTATCGGGGTCAGGAAACACCATATATTTT.

The genes are TRBV7-9 and TRBJ1-5; D not certain. The length of the CDR3 is 16 residues. V was trimmed by 5 bases and J by 1 base, leaving 15 bases between them. The germline V gene has CDR1 SEHNR and CDR2 FQNEAQ (reference sequence). The CDR3 bases are TGTGCCAGCAGCCCCCCTGACGGCAGAAGCAATCAGCCCCAGCATTTT. Translation gives CASSPPDGRSNQPQHF.

This clone showed up just a few times. J is TRBJ1-5 and V is TRBV6-5, with no clear D. This CDR3 contains 15 residues. The ends were cut back, 0 bases at V and 4 bases at J, with 10 bases in the middle. Germline V lookup: CDR1 MNHEY, CDR2 SVGAGI. The CDR3 DNA is TGTGCCAGCAGTTACTCGAACCAGGCGAATCAGCCCCAGCATTTT. Its protein product is CASSYSNQANQPQHF.

The CDR3, as DNA: TGTGCCAGCAGCCCAACACTAGGGGGTAGGGATACGCAGTATTTT. Translation gives CASSPTLGGRDTQYF. The V and J genes are TRBV11-2 and TRBJ2-3, with D maybe TRBD1 (6 bases). Trimming left V 5 bases short and J 6 bases short, with 18 bases between. CDR3 length: 15 amino acids. Per the germline V gene, CDR1 is SGHAT and CDR2 is FQNNGV.